This record concerns one T cell receptor beta chain sequence. Its matching antigen is unknown. The germline gives CDR1 SGHVS, CDR2 FQNEAQ. The CDR3 totals 16 residues. V lost 5 bases and J 6 bases, leaving 19 bases between the germline ends. The data originate from a study of cytomegalovirus exposure and HLA in healthy donors. About the study: HLA-typed donors were the source of approximately 88 million unique TCRs held in an early data release. General study findings and limits: Sequencing likely produced, as an artifact, a cluster of highly shared sequence variants. Accurate prediction of most subjects' HLA-A and HLA-B alleles from TCR beta sequences was reported. In a later analysis, a missense DCLRE1C variant was linked to TCR beta V- and J-gene trimming.

PCR amplification relied on 60 Vbeta primers (plus 13 Jbeta primers). The protocol was immunoSEQ multiplex PCR, while the TCRdb copy is restricted to in-frame clones and leaves out a portion. The repertoire has fewer than 120,000 clones, 86% of them found once; the top ten carry about 1.8%. The sequencing sample was made of PBMCs. The clonotype originates from a man in his forties in good health and CMV-seronegative. The chain is built from TRBV7-8 and TRBJ1-4; maybe TRBD1 (6 bases). CDR3 bases: TGTGCCAGCAGCCAAAGGTCGACAGGAAGCGATGAAAAACTGTTTTTT. Translated: CASSQRSTGSDEKLFF.